This TCR beta chain was obtained from a study of OX40 agonist ivuxolimab in advanced cancers. Looking at the study overall: Hepatocellular carcinoma, melanoma, renal cell or head and neck cancer occurred in dose-escalation patients. Among those treated, three patients had partial responses, one with hepatocellular carcinoma and two with cutaneous melanoma. Study-wide points: Expanded clones were, on average, more numerous among CD8+ T cells than CD4+. The antigens recognized by the expanded peripheral T cells, that is their antigen specificity, were not determined.

Data came from immunoSEQ multiplex PCR; TCRdb stores just in-frame clones and leaves some out. This sample has 57,000 or so clones; roughly 84% occur once, and the top ten carry approximately 0.61%. Note on this clone: What it binds is not known.

Sequenced here: CD4+ or CD8+ T cells sorted from blood, sampled in a trial of the OX40 agonist ivuxolimab. The sequence was obtained from an adult with an advanced solid tumor such as melanoma, head and neck, liver or kidney cancer.

The CDR3, as DNA: TGTGCCAGCAGCTTAAGACAGGAGAACACCGGGGAGCTGTTTTTT. This translates into CASSLRQENTGELFF. The chain carries TRBV7-9 and TRBJ2-2; a weak D match, TRBD1 (6 bases). V was pared by 2 bases and J by 1 base, with 8 bases between. CDR1 SEHNR and CDR2 FQNEAQ come from the germline V gene (reference sequence). The CDR3 has 15 amino acids.